This T cell receptor beta chain was obtained from a study of regulatory T cells in long-lasting Graves disease. This clonotype was counted many times. Trimming removed 6 bases from V and 2 bases from J; junction bases left unmatched: 4. The CDR3 is made up of 14 amino acids. Germline values: CDR1 DFQATT, CDR2 SNEGSKA (reference sequence). This sample's time point: newly diagnosed GD, antithyroid drugs for less than 3 months. Following extraction of RNA from PBMCs, that RNA was used to make the TCR library. The authors built TCR beta libraries using iRepertoire HTBI primers and Arm-PCR of CDR3 regions. As originally analysed: Identified segments across samples numbered approximately 62 TRBV and 14 to 15 TRBJ. TCRdb reanalysed the multiplex PCR reads using MiXCR and keeps one entry per CDR3 protein. The V and J calls follow TCRdb's processing rather than the paper's. This sample has 410,000 or so distinct CDR3 sequences, with under 15% found just once.

These records were also assigned to another study, of T cells in Graves' hyperthyroidism and ophthalmopathy.

The chain joins TRBV20-1 to TRBJ1-5, with 10 bases fitting TRBD1. The sample here was peripheral blood mononuclear cells (PBMCs), taken at new diagnosis, from a patient treated with antithyroid drugs. This TCR was sampled from a woman aged 30 to 39 with Graves disease. The CDR3 here is CSATGQGGNQPQHF. In nucleotides, the CDR3 is TGCAGTGCCACCGGACAGGGGGGCAATCAGCCCCAGCATTTT.